The 9 T cell receptor beta chains given below trace back to one sample, sequenced in a study of blood T cell repertoires in COVID-19. Clones were sequenced by immunoSEQ multiplex PCR, and TCRdb holds only the in-frame ones, with some missing. The data contain over 150,000 clones, roughly 80% of them singletons. The sequencing sample was made of PBMCs or T cells enriched from blood (not recorded which). Receptors originate from a man in his forties who had recovered from COVID-19.

CDR3 bases: TGTGCCAGCAGTGAATTGGTAGCGGGTTCCTACAATGAGCAGTTCTTC. Amino acids: CASSELVAGSYNEQFF. V is TRBV2 and J is TRBJ2-1; 7 positions match TRBD2. Germline lookup yields CDR1 SNHLY and CDR2 FYNNEI. V gave up 2 bases and J gave up 1 base; unmatched junction bases: 5. This CDR3 is built from 16 residues. The whole variable domain, remainder taken from reference TRBV2 and TRBJ2-1, is EPEVTQTPSHQVTQMGQEVILRCVPISNHLYFYWYRQILGQKVEFLVSFYNNEISEKSEIFDDQFSVERPDGSNFTLKIRSTKLEDSAMYFCASSELVAGSYNEQFFGPGTRLTVL.

The rearrangement joins TRBV28 to TRBJ1-5, with D perhaps TRBD1 (6 bases). CDR3 length equals 15 residues. Germline values: CDR1 MDHEN, CDR2 SYDVKM. Trimming took 6 bases from V and 5 from J, leaving 17 bases between them. CDR3 sequence: CASSLGTFGDQPQHF. The DNA of the CDR3 is TGTGCCAGCAGCCTTGGGACATTCGGGGATCAGCCCCAGCATTTT.

This chain joins TRBV5-1 and TRBJ1-5; TRBD1 aligns across 9 bases. There are 15 residues in the CDR3. V lost 4 bases to trimming and J lost 5 bases; unmatched junction nucleotides: 7. From germline, CDR1 is SGHRS and CDR2 YFSETQ. This chain's CDR3 is CASSPGQGSDQPQHF. CDR3 DNA sequence: TGCGCCAGCAGCCCGGGACAGGGTTCCGATCAGCCCCAGCATTTT. The full variable domain, completed using reference TRBV5-1 and TRBJ1-5, is KAGVTQTPRYLIKTRGQQVTLSCSPISGHRSVSWYQQTPGQGLQFLFEYFSETQRNKGNFPGRFSGRQFSNSRSEMNVSTLELGDSALYLCASSPGQGSDQPQHFGDGTRLSIL.

The chain is built from TRBV7-2 and TRBJ2-1; D is possibly TRBD2 (6 bases). V was pared by 1 base and J by 9 bases, with 16 bases between. The CDR3 runs 15 residues. Germline V gene sequence: CDR1 SGHTA, CDR2 FQGNSA. In DNA, the CDR3 is TGTGCCAGCAGCTTAGTGGCGGGGAGAGGGACTGAGCAGTTCTTC. It yields the protein CASSLVAGRGTEQFF.

In its sample, this clone was seen once. The chain uses TRBV14 and TRBJ1-2; D might be TRBD1 (5 bases). From germline, CDR1 is SGHDN and CDR2 FVKESK. The CDR3 spans 13 residues. With 4 bases removed from V and 8 bases from J, the gap between germline ends came to 14 bases. CDR3 loop: CASSPRGEGGYTF. DNA for the CDR3: TGTGCCAGCAGCCCCCGGGGGGAAGGGGGCTACACCTTC.

V usage is TRBV29-1 and J usage is TRBJ2-1; tentative D call: TRBD2 (6 bases). The V gene lost 6 bases and the J gene lost 10 bases, with 19 bases spanning the gap. In germline, CDR1 is SQVTM, CDR2 ANQGSEA. The CDR3 consists of 13 residues. CDR3: CSVSTSPLYEQFF. The CDR3 DNA follows: TGCAGCGTCTCCACTAGCCCCCTCTACGAGCAGTTCTTC.

The chain recombines TRBV29-1 with TRBJ2-1, with D tentatively TRBD1 (5 bases). The ends were cut back, 8 bases at V and 7 bases at J, with 18 bases in the middle. The germline gives CDR1 SQVTM, CDR2 ANQGSEA. This CDR3 has 13 amino acids. DNA of the CDR3: TGCAGCCCACAGGACCGATTTTCGAATGAGCAGTTCTTC. Protein: CSPQDRFSNEQFF.

This rearrangement joins TRBV6-2 or TRBV6-3 to TRBJ2-7; D remains unclear. Germline CDR1 is MNHEY and CDR2 is SVGEGT. V was shortened by 2 bases and J by 9 bases, with 11 bases between the two germline ends. This CDR3 comprises 12 residues. CDR3 sequence reads: CASSYGGGGQYF. CDR3 nucleotides: TGTGCCAGCAGTTACGGCGGTGGTGGGCAGTACTTC.

The J gene is TRBJ2-5, the V gene TRBV15, with D possibly matching TRBD2 (5 bases). This CDR3 has 13 amino acids. The germline V and J ends were trimmed by 8 bases and 3 bases, with 13 bases remaining between them. Germline V gives CDR1 LNHNV, CDR2 YYDKDF (reference sequence). The CDR3 DNA reads TGTGCCACCCTTGGGAGAGCCGAAGAGACCCAGTACTTC. It translates to CATLGRAEETQYF.